Sequencing of this T cell receptor (beta chain) was carried out in a study of shared clonotypes between healthy human individuals. Germline-derived CDR1 and CDR2 are SGHRS and YFSETQ. CDR3 length: 14 residues. J gave up 4 bases and V 5 bases, and 7 bases lay outside the gene matches. Measured with immunoSEQ multiplex PCR; TCRdb has only the in-frame clones, and not every one. The data show millions of clones, with 90% to 95% seen just once and around 0.13% held by the top ten. The chain employs TRBV5-1 and TRBJ2-5, with 8 bases that match TRBD2. The sample consisted of naive CD4+ T cells sorted from blood. Subset denoted: CD45RA+ positively selected. The TCR sequence derives from a man between 18 and 29 years old in good health. In nucleotides, the CDR3 is TGCGCCAGCAGTTACGCGGGGGGTGCAGAGACCCAGTACTTC. Its protein is CASSYAGGAETQYF. Drawing the rest from reference TRBV5-1 and TRBJ2-5, the complete variable domain is KAGVTQTPRYLIKTRGQQVTLSCSPISGHRSVSWYQQTPGQGLQFLFEYFSETQRNKGNFPGRFSGRQFSNSRSEMNVSTLELGDSALYLCASSYAGGAETQYFGPGTRLLVL.